A single sample is the source of the 22 T cell receptor beta chains below, sequenced in a study of cytomegalovirus exposure and HLA in healthy donors. 13 Jbeta primers and 60 Vbeta primers were used for the PCR. The table came from immunoSEQ multiplex PCR; TCRdb's copy has only in-frame clones and leaves some out. The table has around 180,000 clones, 71% seen once; the top ten hold approximately 1.5%. What was sequenced was PBMCs. The receptors come from a girl between 10 and 17 years old in good health and CMV-seronegative.

V and J are TRBV5-6 and TRBJ1-2, with D hard to call. The germline V gene encodes CDR1 SGHDT and CDR2 YYEEEE. The CDR3 has 14 residues. V lost 4 bases and J 2 bases, leaving 12 bases between the germline ends. As DNA, the CDR3 is TGTGCCAGCAGCGCCCAAGACTCCAACTATGGCTACACCTTC. Its protein is CASSAQDSNYGYTF.

The chain uses TRBV2 and TRBJ1-1, with a possible D match to TRBD1 (5 bases). V was cut by 6 bases and J by 5 bases, with 13 bases left in between. The CDR3 is made up of 13 amino acids. Germline loops: CDR1 SNHLY, CDR2 FYNNEI. CDR3 bases: TGTGCCAGCAGCGCCGGGACTCAAACTGAAGCTTTCTTT. Its translation is CASSAGTQTEAFF. The full variable domain, rest sourced from reference TRBV2 and TRBJ1-1, is EPEVTQTPSHQVTQMGQEVILRCVPISNHLYFYWYRQILGQKVEFLVSFYNNEISEKSEIFDDQFSVERPDGSNFTLKIRSTKLEDSAMYFCASSAGTQTEAFFGQGTRLTVV.

The chain employs TRBV5-1 and TRBJ2-3; D is perhaps TRBD2 (5 bases). Per the germline V gene, CDR1 is SGHRS and CDR2 is YFSETQ. The CDR3 contains 14 residues. Trimming left V 4 bases short and J 2 bases short, with 11 bases between. The CDR3 sequence: CASSQAEVTDTQYF. The CDR3, as DNA: TGCGCCAGCAGCCAAGCGGAAGTCACAGATACGCAGTATTTT.

The V and J genes are TRBV9 and TRBJ2-5; 10 bases match TRBD2. The CDR3 is made up of 16 amino acids. V lost 0 bases, J lost 5 bases, and 7 bases stayed unmatched. The germline gives CDR1 SGDLS, CDR2 YYNGEE. In DNA form, the CDR3 reads TGTGCCAGCAGCGTAGGACTAGTGACTAGCGGGGAGACCCAGTACTTC. Translated, it gives CASSVGLVTSGETQYF.

The V gene is TRBV19, the J gene TRBJ2-7; 9 nucleotides align to TRBD1. Unmatched junction bases numbered 7, after V lost 4 bases and J lost 3 bases. Germline V gives CDR1 LNHDA, CDR2 SQIVND (reference sequence). The CDR3 sequence is 15 residues long. DNA of the CDR3: TGTGCCAGTAGTACAGCCGGGACAGGGAGCTACGAGCAGTACTTC. It is translated as CASSTAGTGSYEQYF.

The chain employs TRBV9 and TRBJ2-3; D is undetermined. The CDR3 runs 12 residues. Germline V gene lookup returns CDR1 SGDLS and CDR2 YYNGEE. Trimming took off 4 bases at V and 5 bases at J, with 8 bases between the two ends. CDR3 region: CASSLSLDTQYF. CDR3 nucleotides: TGTGCCAGCAGCCTATCATTAGATACGCAGTATTTT.

This clone was seen more than once but under ten times. A read error may produce the germline difference seen at one junction end. This rearrangement joins TRBV7-9 to TRBJ2-1, with no clear D. Per germline, CDR1 SEHNR and CDR2 FQNEAQ (reference sequence). This CDR3 has 10 amino acids. Here the CDR3 reads CASSPVQSIF. The CDR3 DNA reads TGTGCCAGCAGCCCGGTACAGTCGATCTTC.

The chain employs TRBV11-2 and TRBJ1-3; D unclear. Trimming took off 5 bases at V and 0 bases at J, with 23 bases between the two ends. The CDR3 runs 19 residues. The V gene's germline CDR1 is SGHAT and CDR2 FQNNGV. The CDR3 DNA reads TGTGCCAGCAGCCCTATATCTCTACCTTCAATTCCCTCTGGAAACACCATATATTTT. This encodes CASSPISLPSIPSGNTIYF.

This clone appeared once. This chain links TRBV7-2 with TRBJ2-1, with D tentatively TRBD1 (6 bases). In germline, CDR1 is SGHTA, CDR2 FQGNSA. The CDR3 runs to 13 residues. Trimming stripped 4 bases from V and 5 bases from J, with 9 bases between. The chain's CDR3 is CASSSRQDNEQFF. The CDR3 DNA sequence: TGTGCCAGCAGCTCTCGACAGGACAATGAGCAGTTCTTC.

CDR3 sequence reads: CASRFDGLYGYTF. Written as DNA, the CDR3 is TGCGCCAGCAGATTCGACGGACTCTATGGCTACACCTTC. V usage is TRBV5-1 and J usage is TRBJ1-2; D call uncertain. This CDR3 region has 13 residues. Trimming left V 5 bases short and J 4 bases short, with 12 bases between. Germline V gene data show CDR1 as SGHRS and CDR2 as YFSETQ.

The gene calls are TRBV15 and TRBJ1-2; maybe TRBD1 (5 bases). Per germline, CDR1 LNHNV and CDR2 YYDKDF (reference sequence). V was clipped by 6 bases and J by 4 bases, with 12 bases between them. The CDR3 runs to 13 residues. CDR3 amino acids: CATSRGGGYGYTF. The DNA of the CDR3 is TGTGCCACCAGTCGGGGGGGTGGCTATGGCTACACCTTC.

The chain is built from TRBV14 and TRBJ2-5; 9 bases are a match to TRBD2. V lost 3 bases, J lost 5 bases, and 7 bases stayed unmatched. CDR3 size: 15 residues. In germline, CDR1 is SGHDN, CDR2 FVKESK. Written as DNA, the CDR3 is TGTGCCAGCAGCCAGGCGGCTAGCGGGACGGAGACCCAGTACTTC. Residues: CASSQAASGTETQYF.

The rearrangement joins TRBV29-1 to TRBJ2-5; D perhaps matches TRBD1 (5 bases). Germline V gene lookup returns CDR1 SQVTM and CDR2 ANQGSEA. V gave up 6 bases and J gave up 5 bases, with 10 bases separating them. This CDR3 region has 11 residues. In DNA, the CDR3 is TGCAGCGTCCCAGGGCGGGAGACCCAGTACTTC. Translation gives CSVPGRETQYF.

J is TRBJ2-5 and V is TRBV4-1; 9 nucleotides match TRBD2. The germline gives CDR1 MGHRA, CDR2 YSYEKL. V shed 2 bases, J shed 4 bases, and the junction held 5 bases outside the gene matches. The CDR3 runs 15 residues. The CDR3 reads CASSQLGSGGETQYF. For the CDR3, the DNA is TGCGCCAGCAGCCAACTTGGTAGCGGGGGAGAGACCCAGTACTTC.

The V gene is TRBV29-1, the J gene TRBJ2-2, with 7 bases fitting TRBD1. Germline V gene data show CDR1 as SQVTM and CDR2 as ANQGSEA. CDR3 size: 13 residues. V shed 8 bases, J shed 1 base, and the junction held 4 bases outside the gene matches. The CDR3 coding sequence is TGCAGCTTCACAGGGGAGAACACCGGGGAGCTGTTTTTT. As protein: CSFTGENTGELFF.

The chain uses TRBV18 and TRBJ2-1; 7 bases line up with TRBD2. J lost 0 bases, V lost 2 bases, and 7 bases had no gene match. The germline gives CDR1 KGHSH, CDR2 LQKENI. The CDR3 spans 17 residues. The CDR3 spells CASSPGIQRGSYNEQFF. CDR3 DNA: TGTGCCAGCTCACCAGGTATCCAGCGGGGCTCCTACAATGAGCAGTTCTTC.

The V call is TRBV30, the J call TRBJ1-6; D perhaps matches TRBD1 (6 bases). The germline CDR1 and CDR2 sequences are GTSNPN and SVGIG (reference sequence). There are 13 residues in the CDR3. V lost 4 bases to trimming and J lost 9 bases, with 13 bases between them. The CDR3 region has the DNA TGTGCCTGGACCAGGGGTGGGGGTTCACCCCTCCACTTT. This gives the protein CAWTRGGGSPLHF.

This chain uses TRBV12-5 with TRBJ1-5, with D perhaps TRBD1 (6 bases). CDR3 length: 13 residues. V gave up 6 bases and J gave up 7 bases, with 13 bases separating them. Germline-derived CDR1 and CDR2 are LGHNT and FRNRAP. CDR3: CASGSYRDQPQHF. In DNA form, the CDR3 reads TGTGCTAGTGGCTCGTACAGGGACCAGCCCCAGCATTTT.

This clone was seen only once. The rearrangement joins TRBV6-4 to TRBJ2-2; D is undetermined. V lost 5 bases, J lost 6 bases, and 16 bases lay in between. From germline, CDR1 is MRHNA and CDR2 SNTAGT. CDR3 length: 15 residues. The CDR3 sequence: CASSPDEAQPGELFF. CDR3 DNA sequence: TGTGCCAGCAGTCCCGATGAGGCCCAGCCCGGGGAGCTGTTTTTT.

V usage is TRBV19 and J usage is TRBJ1-5, with D uncertain. Trimming took 1 base from V and 3 from J, leaving 10 bases between them. Germline values: CDR1 LNHDA, CDR2 SQIVND (reference sequence). The CDR3 loop spans 15 amino acids. The CDR3 DNA reads as TGTGCCAGTAGTATAGGGACTCTCTACAATCAGCCCCAGCATTTT. It is translated as CASSIGTLYNQPQHF.

The J gene is TRBJ1-1, the V gene TRBV4-1, with a possible D match to TRBD1 (6 bases). The CDR3 sequence is 12 residues long. The V end lost 0 bases, the J end lost 10 bases, and 9 bases lay between the germline ends. CDR1 and CDR2 from the germline V gene are MGHRA and YSYEKL. CDR3 DNA sequence: TGCGCCAGCAGCCAAGATCAGGGGAGAGCTTTCTTT. Protein sequence: CASSQDQGRAFF.

The chain carries TRBV11-2 and TRBJ1-1; 11 bases are shared with TRBD1. Germline CDR1 and CDR2: SGHAT and FQNNGV. This CDR3 has 15 amino acids. The V and J ends lost 2 bases and 4 bases, in that order; junction bases with no gene match: 3. The CDR3 protein is CASSLRDRGGTEAFF. The CDR3, as DNA: TGTGCCAGCAGCTTACGGGACAGGGGGGGCACTGAAGCTTTCTTT.